One and the same sample provided the 18 T cell receptor beta chains below, sequenced in a study of Ad26.COV2.S vaccination and SARS-CoV-2 variants. The assay was immunoSEQ multiplex PCR, and TCRdb's table has in-frame clones only and misses some. The profile covers 500,000 or so clones, with roughly 87% appearing a single time and roughly 13% taken by the ten largest. Regarding treatment: roughly 20 received Ad26.COV2.S at low or high dose, single or two shots; several received placebo; per-sample allocation not given. After the first vaccine or placebo injection, samples were drawn on day 63. Sequencing was performed on peripheral blood, taken in a trial of Ad26.COV2.S vaccine versus placebo. These receptors originate from a person between 18 and 65 years old who received the Ad26.COV2.S COVID-19 vaccine or a placebo.

This chain connects TRBV24-1 to TRBJ2-1; 7 bases align to TRBD2. Losses at the gene ends were 3 bases for V and 8 bases for J; bases not matched to a gene: 9. The length of the CDR3 is 15 residues. Germline CDR1 reads KGHDR; CDR2 reads SFDVKD. Written as DNA, the CDR3 is TGTGCCACCAGTGATCCCATAAGGGGAGGGGATGAGCAGTTCTTC. Translated: CATSDPIRGGDEQFF.

The rearrangement uses TRBV5-1 and TRBJ1-3; D not certain. This CDR3 spans 14 amino acids. Germline values: CDR1 SGHRS, CDR2 YFSETQ. V lost 5 bases and J 0 bases, leaving 9 bases between the germline ends. CDR3 DNA sequence: TGCGCCAGCAGGGAGGGAAGCTCTGGAAACACCATATATTTT. This codes for CASREGSSGNTIYF.

The sample holds one count of this clone. The chain recombines TRBV6-5 with TRBJ1-2, with 10 nucleotides matching TRBD1. Germline CDR1 and CDR2: MNHEY and SVGAGI. CDR3 length: 13 amino acids. Trimming cost V 7 bases and J 4 bases; bases outside gene matches: 3. The CDR3: CASTRQGAYGYTF. The DNA for the CDR3 is TGTGCCAGCACTCGACAGGGGGCCTATGGCTACACCTTC.

J is TRBJ2-3 and V is TRBV9; TRBD2 is a possible D gene (6 bases). This CDR3 comprises 14 residues. Deletions cut 7 bases from V and 2 bases from J, with 14 bases between. CDR1 SGDLS and CDR2 YYNGEE come from the germline V gene. CDR3 sequence (DNA): TGTGCCAGCGGGAGGTGGTCAAACACAGATACGCAGTATTTT. Translation gives CASGRWSNTDTQYF.

This rearrangement joins TRBV19 to TRBJ1-1; the D gene is possibly TRBD1 (5 bases). Germline loops: CDR1 LNHDA, CDR2 SQIVND (reference sequence). The CDR3 covers 13 residues. The V end was cut by 6 bases, the J end by 1 base, with 9 bases between. Here the CDR3 reads CASSREGNTEAFF. As DNA, the CDR3 is TGTGCCAGTAGCAGGGAAGGGAACACTGAAGCTTTCTTT. The whole variable domain, filled in from reference TRBV19 and TRBJ1-1, reads DGGITQSPKYLFRKEGQNVTLSCEQNLNHDAMYWYRQDPGQGLRLIYYSQIVNDFQKGDIAEGYSVSREKKESFPLTVTSAQKNPTAFYLCASSREGNTEAFFGQGTRLTVV.

The V gene is TRBV19, the J gene TRBJ2-5; 9 nucleotides match TRBD1. Germline values: CDR1 LNHDA, CDR2 SQIVND (reference sequence). V lost 5 bases to trimming and J lost 3 bases; unmatched junction nucleotides: 4. CDR3 length: 14 amino acids. The CDR3 is CASSSDRGEETQYF. The CDR3 DNA follows: TGTGCCAGTAGTTCCGACAGGGGGGAAGAGACCCAGTACTTC.

The chain employs TRBV20-1 and TRBJ1-1; D is ambiguous. The V and J ends lost 2 bases and 10 bases respectively, with 11 bases between them. This CDR3 region has 11 residues. Germline CDR1 reads DFQATT; CDR2 reads SNEGSKA (reference sequence). CDR3 in DNA: TGCAGTGCTAGATGGGAGGGAGCAGCTTTCTTT. This sequence encodes CSARWEGAAFF.

The V gene is TRBV2, the J gene TRBJ2-1; TRBD2 matches at 7 bases. With 6 bases clipped from V and 5 bases from J, the junction kept 10 bases outside the gene matches. CDR1 and CDR2 from the germline V gene are SNHLY and FYNNEI. The CDR3 sequence is 15 residues long. The CDR3 coding sequence is TGTGCCAGCAGCCCCGATAGCGGGCTAAACAATGAGCAGTTCTTC. Amino acid sequence: CASSPDSGLNNEQFF.

The J gene is TRBJ1-5, the V gene TRBV18; D call uncertain. Germline-derived CDR1 and CDR2 are KGHSH and LQKENI. The V gene lost 2 bases and the J gene lost 6 bases, with 11 bases spanning the gap. The CDR3 sequence is 14 residues long. The CDR3 DNA follows: TGTGCCAGCTCACCAAACACTATAGGTCAGCCCCAGCATTTT. The encoded protein is CASSPNTIGQPQHF.

The chain employs TRBV5-6 and TRBJ2-7; 8 nucleotides agree with TRBD1. There are 15 residues in the CDR3. The germline V gene encodes CDR1 SGHDT and CDR2 YYEEEE. Trimming removed 1 base from V and 3 bases from J; junction bases left unmatched: 6. CDR3 loop: CASSLRHRGNYEQYF. The CDR3 nucleotides read TGTGCCAGCAGCTTGCGTCACAGGGGGAACTACGAGCAGTACTTC.

The chain is built from TRBV11-2 and TRBJ2-3, with D maybe TRBD2 (6 bases). Trimming shortened V by 0 bases and J by 1 base, and 8 bases separated the two germline ends. Germline V lookup: CDR1 SGHAT, CDR2 FQNNGV. The CDR3 runs to 15 residues. CDR3 DNA: TGTGCCAGCAGCTTAGAGCGGGGTCGCACAGATACGCAGTATTTT. It specifies CASSLERGRTDTQYF.

The chain combines TRBV4-2 with TRBJ1-2; 7 nucleotides align to TRBD1. Trimming at V came to 3 bases and at J to 5 bases, leaving 6 bases not matched to a gene. The CDR3 covers 14 residues. CDR1 LGHNA and CDR2 YNFKEQ come from the germline V gene. CDR3 protein: CASSQAPGQYGYTF. The CDR3 DNA reads as TGTGCCAGCAGCCAGGCTCCGGGACAGTATGGCTACACCTTC.

The V call is TRBV27, the J call TRBJ2-5; either TRBD1 or TRBD2 may fit D (6 bases each). The CDR3 is 15 amino acids. V was trimmed by 6 bases and J by 1 base, leaving 15 bases between them. Germline CDR1 reads MNHEY; CDR2 reads SMNVEV (reference sequence). The CDR3 bases are TGTGCCAGCAGAGAACTAGGGGGGCCCCAAGAGACCCAGTACTTC. It encodes CASRELGGPQETQYF.

The chain joins TRBV7-2 to TRBJ2-7, with D perhaps matching TRBD2 (6 bases). The length of the CDR3 is 15 residues. V lost 5 bases, J lost 3 bases, and 17 bases lay in between. Germline-derived CDR1 and CDR2 are SGHTA and FQGNSA. The CDR3 DNA follows: TGTGCCAGCAGCCATTCTCCAGGACTACGCTACGAGCAGTACTTC. Its translation: CASSHSPGLRYEQYF. Variable domain in full (rest from reference TRBV7-2 and TRBJ2-7): GAGVSQSPSNKVTEKGKDVELRCDPISGHTALYWYRQSLGQGLEFLIYFQGNSAPDKSGLPSDRFSAERTGGSVSTLTIQRTQQEDSAVYLCASSHSPGLRYEQYFGPGTRLTVT.

The chain recombines TRBV5-6 with TRBJ2-2; D might be TRBD2 (6 bases). CDR1 and CDR2 from the germline V gene are SGHDT and YYEEEE. The CDR3 spans 13 residues. Trimming removed 3 bases from V and 6 bases from J, with 9 bases in between. The CDR3 nucleotides read TGTGCCAGCAGCTCGACTAGATCCGGGGAGCTGTTTTTT. Amino acid sequence: CASSSTRSGELFF.

The chain joins TRBV2 to TRBJ1-2, with TRBD1 as a possible D gene (5 bases). V was trimmed by 2 bases and J by 6 bases, leaving 13 bases between them. Germline loops: CDR1 SNHLY, CDR2 FYNNEI. The CDR3 consists of 14 residues. For the CDR3, the DNA is TGTGCCAGCAGTGAACAGGGATACGTGCATGGCTACACCTTC. Translation: CASSEQGYVHGYTF.

CDR3 sequence (DNA): TGTGCCTGGAGTGTACTAAATTCACCCCTCCACTTT. Protein sequence: CAWSVLNSPLHF. The chain employs TRBV30 and TRBJ1-6, with unresolved D. Germline assignment: CDR1 GTSNPN and CDR2 SVGIG (reference sequence). V lost 0 bases and J 7 bases, leaving 4 bases between the germline ends. The CDR3 is 12 amino acids. The variable domain in full, completed from reference TRBV30 and TRBJ1-6, reads SQTIHQWPATLVQPVGSPLSLECTVEGTSNPNLYWYRQAAGRGLQLLFYSVGIGQISSEVPQNLSASRPQDRQFILSSKKLLLSDSGFYLCAWSVLNSPLHFGNGTRLTVT.

A word on this clone: Other DNA variants within this sample encode the same CDR3. The rearrangement joins TRBV28 to TRBJ2-7; 7 positions agree with TRBD1. The CDR3 runs 13 residues. J was trimmed by 3 bases and V by 2 bases; bases with no gene match: 1. The germline gives CDR1 MDHEN, CDR2 SYDVKM. CDR3: CASSLPGGYEQYF. CDR3 bases: TGTGCCAGCAGTTTACCAGGGGGCTACGAGCAGTACTTC.